Included here is one T cell receptor (beta chain) sequence, with context. Antigen specificity is unknown. Germline CDR1 and CDR2: LGHDT and YNNKEL (reference sequence). Trimming took off 2 bases at V and 2 bases at J, with 11 bases between the two ends. This CDR3 comprises 15 residues. Libraries were prepared by immunoSEQ multiplex PCR; TCRdb keeps only in-frame clonotypes and omits some of them. This sample has around 120,000 clones, with roughly 92% found just once. This record belongs to a study of T cell responses to AZD1222 COVID-19 vaccine. Study-wide results and caveats: After two AZD1222 doses, spike-specific TCR breadth and depth rose versus day 0. Nearly half of the spike-specific TCRs reportedly recognize variant regions that carry no mutations. Of the AZD1222 recipients, only 5 or 6 were seropositive at baseline. Donors were mostly white British, more females; clonal diversity possibly underestimated.

Sequencing used peripheral blood, obtained 28 days after the second AZD1222 dose. The rearrangement uses TRBV3-1 (or the pseudogene TRBV3-2) and TRBJ2-3; the D gene is possibly TRBD1 (6 bases). The clonotype comes from an adult who received the AZD1222 COVID-19 vaccine. The CDR3 sequence: CASSQWGRDTDTQYF. The CDR3 DNA reads as TGTGCCAGCAGCCAATGGGGGCGCGACACAGATACGCAGTATTTT.